One and the same sample provided the 8 T cell receptor beta chains below, sequenced in a study of identical twins. TCRdb analysed the 5' RACE reads with MiXCR anew, one entry per CDR3 protein. The sample includes a few hundred thousand distinct CDR3 sequences, about 8.3% seen only once; the top ten take less than 4%. The sample was also linked to a second study, of yellow fever vaccine responses in identical twins.

Sequencing was performed on CD8+ T cells sorted from blood. The receptors come from a young woman in good health.

With regard to this clonotype: The junction departs from germline at one end; a sequencing error may be responsible. J is TRBJ2-2 and V is TRBV7-9; 9 nucleotides agree with TRBD2. Germline V lookup: CDR1 SEHNR, CDR2 FQNEAQ (reference sequence). The CDR3 is 16 amino acids. The CDR3 bases are TGTGCCAGCACCCCAGGTAGCGGGAGTATCACCTGGGAGCTGTTTTTT. Translating it yields CASTPGSGSITWELFF. Using reference TRBV7-9 and TRBJ2-2 for the parts outside the CDR3, the full variable domain is DTGVSQNPRHKITKRGQNVTFRCDPISEHNRLYWYRQTLGQGPEFLTYFQNEAQLEKSRLLSDRFSAERPKGSFSTLEIQRTEQGDSAMYLCASTPGSGSITWELFFGEGSRLTVL.

The chain carries TRBV15 and TRBJ2-2, with 10 bases aligning to TRBD2. This CDR3 is 17 amino acids long. Germline V gene lookup returns CDR1 LNHNV and CDR2 YYDKDF (reference sequence). V trimming: 1 base; J trimming: 2 bases; junction bases outside the gene matches: 4. The CDR3 sequence: CATSRGSSGRNTGELFF. Here the CDR3 DNA reads TGTGCCACCAGCAGAGGTTCTAGCGGGAGAAACACCGGGGAGCTGTTTTTT.

V usage is TRBV28 and J usage is TRBJ2-7, with a weak D call TRBD2 (5 bases). Per the germline V gene, CDR1 is MDHEN and CDR2 is SYDVKM. V was pared by 1 base and J by 0 bases, with 16 bases between. This CDR3 region has 17 residues. DNA of the CDR3: TGTGCCAGCAGTTTATCACCCTCCACAGACTACTCCTACGAGCAGTACTTC. It translates to CASSLSPSTDYSYEQYF.

This clonotype was picked up many times. This chain links TRBV4-3 with TRBJ1-2; 7 bases align to TRBD1. Germline CDR1 and CDR2: LGHNA and YSLEER. This CDR3 comprises 15 residues. With V trimmed by 0 bases and J by 2 bases, 3 bases remained unmatched. CDR3 residues: CASSQDRQGNYGYTF. The CDR3 region has the DNA TGCGCCAGCAGCCAAGATCGACAGGGAAACTATGGCTACACCTTC.

The chain links TRBV9 to TRBJ2-3, with a possible D match to TRBD1 (5 bases). Trimming took 3 bases from V and 6 from J, leaving 11 bases between them. The CDR3 consists of 13 residues. The germline V gene encodes CDR1 SGDLS and CDR2 YYNGEE. Here the CDR3 reads CASSESGMDTQYF. CDR3 sequence (DNA): TGTGCCAGCAGCGAATCAGGGATGGATACGCAGTATTTT. Supplemented by reference TRBV9 and TRBJ2-3, the full variable domain reads DSGVTQTPKHLITATGQRVTLRCSPRSGDLSVYWYQQSLDQGLQFLIQYYNGEERAKGNILERFSAQQFPDLHSELNLSSLELGDSALYFCASSESGMDTQYFGPGTRLTVL.

This clonotype has only a few counts. V and J are TRBV20-1 and TRBJ2-7; the D gene is possibly TRBD2 (5 bases). This CDR3 region has 15 residues. CDR1 DFQATT and CDR2 SNEGSKA come from the germline V gene (reference sequence). V lost 6 bases and J lost 0, with 18 bases in between. For the CDR3, the DNA is TGCAGTGCCTTCTCCCCAAGCGGATCCTCCTACGAGCAGTACTTC. It codes for CSAFSPSGSSYEQYF.

The chain joins TRBV2 to TRBJ1-2; D is perhaps TRBD1 (6 bases). Trimming removed 6 bases at V and 8 bases at J, with 10 bases between. Germline CDR1 reads SNHLY; CDR2 reads FYNNEI. This CDR3 contains 11 residues. In DNA, the CDR3 is TGTGCCAGCAGACAGGGTGAGGGCTACACCTTC. Translation: CASRQGEGYTF. Variable domain in full (rest from reference TRBV2 and TRBJ1-2): EPEVTQTPSHQVTQMGQEVILRCVPISNHLYFYWYRQILGQKVEFLVSFYNNEISEKSEIFDDQFSVERPDGSNFTLKIRSTKLEDSAMYFCASRQGEGYTFGSGTRLTVV.

This clonotype appeared many times. The genes are TRBV4-2 and TRBJ2-2; unclear D gene. Trimming left V 2 bases short and J 4 bases short, with 14 bases between. The germline CDR1 and CDR2 sequences are LGHNA and YNFKEQ. The CDR3 runs to 16 residues. The CDR3 spells CASSQSEYRTTGELFF. In nucleotides, the CDR3 is TGTGCCAGCAGCCAAAGTGAGTACAGAACCACCGGGGAGCTGTTTTTT.